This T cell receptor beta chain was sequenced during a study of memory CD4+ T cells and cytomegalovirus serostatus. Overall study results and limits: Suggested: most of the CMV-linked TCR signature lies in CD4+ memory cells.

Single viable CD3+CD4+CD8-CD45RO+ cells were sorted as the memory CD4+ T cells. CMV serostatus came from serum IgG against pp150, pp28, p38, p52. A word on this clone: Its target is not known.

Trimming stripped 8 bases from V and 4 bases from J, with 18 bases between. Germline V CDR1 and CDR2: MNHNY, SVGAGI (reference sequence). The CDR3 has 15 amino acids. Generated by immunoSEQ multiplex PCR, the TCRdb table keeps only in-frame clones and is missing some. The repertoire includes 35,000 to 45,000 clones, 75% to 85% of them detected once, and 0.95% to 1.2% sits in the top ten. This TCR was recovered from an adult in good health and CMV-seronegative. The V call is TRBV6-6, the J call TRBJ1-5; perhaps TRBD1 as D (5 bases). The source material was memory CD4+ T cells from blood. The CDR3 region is CASRLTGAPNQPQHF. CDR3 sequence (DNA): TGTGCCAGCCGACTCACAGGCGCTCCTAATCAGCCCCAGCATTTT.